The entry below gives a single T cell receptor beta chain sequence along with its context. Its antigen is as yet unknown. The data belong to a study of T cell repertoires in cytomegalovirus infection. As for the study in general: It can be stated that public TCR beta signatures indicated CMV infection as well as a matching HLA type. Study conclusions and caveats: Totalled public TCR beta family frequency picked out people who carried CMV plus the relevant HLA. CMV-specific HLA-C-restricted TCR beta clonotypes dominated the ex vivo response.

The CDR3 runs to 12 residues. The V gene's germline CDR1 is SGHVS and CDR2 FNYEAQ. V lost 5 bases to trimming and J lost 3 bases, with 7 bases between them. Each CDR3 protein gets one entry after TCRdb re-called the reads with MiXCR. Of around 450,000 distinct CDR3 sequences in the sample, approximately 31% were seen once. The receptor comes from a human donor in good health (CMV status not recorded). Some clones in this sample may be carry-over from other donors' samples. The chain combines TRBV7-6 with TRBJ1-1; no clear D. The sample comprised PBMCs. In nucleotides, the CDR3 is TGTGCCAGCAGCCCTCCGGACACTGAAGCTTTCTTT. Translation: CASSPPDTEAFF.